This T cell receptor (beta chain) was captured in a study of CD8+ T cells in alopecia areata. Study overall: For 6 to 18 months, tofacitinib was taken, and 6 months off drug followed. The SALT score measured affected scalp surface percentage in treated patients.

On this clone: The antigen is not known.

RNA was extracted and reverse transcribed into cDNA as the sequencing template. Assay used: immunoSEQ multiplex PCR; TCRdb lists only in-frame clones, some missing. The table includes approximately 210,000 clones, over 60% detected once. Study results and caveats: Among the top 100, expanded CD8+ clones, as well as scalp clonality, were significantly decreased by tofacitinib.

CDR3 length equals 11 residues. Germline assignment: CDR1 MNHEY and CDR2 SVGAGI. The V and J ends lost 0 bases and 5 bases respectively, with 0 bases between them. Treatment noted: oral pan-JAK inhibitor, 5-10 mg twice daily. The sample here was CD4+ T cells sorted from blood, taken at week 4, from a patient treated with tofacitinib. J is TRBJ2-3 and V is TRBV6-5, with D unclear. The source is a human donor with alopecia areata. The DNA for the CDR3 is TGTGCCAGCAGTTACTCAGATACGCAGTATTTT. Protein product: CASSYSDTQYF.